This paragraph reports one T cell receptor (beta chain). The antigen it recognizes is unknown. Per-nucleotide qualities are absent, and no much larger clonotype sits a single base away. The CDR3 has 13 amino acids, counting the end cysteine and phenylalanine. The DNA shown is the 39-base CDR3, in frame from base 1. Donors were a few dozen systemically healthy Caucasian individuals from Russia aged roughly 6 to 95 years. Around 10 milliliters of peripheral blood were drawn from each donor into EDTA-treated Vacutainer tubes. Ficoll-Paque density-gradient centrifugation was used to isolate PBMCs, with at least 7 million per sample. Trizol reagent was used to extract total RNA from PBMCs, with at least 6 micrograms per sample. For every donor, an aliquot of PBMCs went through flow cytometry to measure the percentages of naive CD45RAhigh/CD27high T cells. These data are taken from a study of blood T cells in healthy people across ages (dated by TCRdb to the mid-2010s). Regarding the study in general: Template switching captured roughly one uniquely barcoded TCR beta cDNA molecule per two T cells in model experiments. Using deep sequencing normalized with unique cDNA molecular identifiers, the study measured how TCR beta repertoire diversity changes with age. Using the same blood draw, the study looked at two additional independent replicas of 1 million unique cDNA reads for two donors, one aged 18 to 30 and the other aged 80 or older. The donors were split into four age groups: young (average around 15 years), middle-aged (about 40), aged (roughly 60) and long-lived (about 82). To avoid experimental bias, donors of different ages were randomly spread across the sequencing lanes. Summary of the overall study and its limitations: Estimates of total diversity based on one million sequenced T cells were considered lower bounds and underestimates. The long-lived group showed more naive CD4+ T cells, fewer expanded clones and increased TCR diversity than the aged group, suggesting age selection. Observed TCR beta diversity correlated strongly with the percentage of naive T cells measured by flow cytometry. Because profiling used bulk unsorted PBMCs, naive and antigen-experienced compartments could not be compared conclusively. Observed TCR beta diversity per million T cells fell roughly linearly with age, and a significant reduction was already apparent by age approximately 41. Because donor CMV infection status was unknown, age-related changes in expanded clonotypes were potentially confounded.

Libraries came from 5' RACE. Sequenced on an Illumina HiSeq 2500. A second PCR of roughly 7 to 11 cycles was performed with a sample-barcoded 5' primer and a J-beta primer mix. A unique molecular identifier was introduced onto each TCR beta cDNA molecule by a template-switch 5' adaptor carrying 12 random nucleotides. Each sample yielded at least 3 million CDR3-containing paired-end reads. All of the RNA was converted into first-strand cDNA using the Mint cDNA synthesis kit, with a TRBC-specific oligonucleotide serving as the primer. After uracil-DNA glycosylase treatment, a first 18-cycle PCR used universal primers M1SS and BC2_uni_R on all cDNA. In the authors' own workflow: Normalization of each sample was performed by random selection of 1 million high-quality reads, each carrying a distinct molecular identifier. Instead of being binned into consensus sequences, reads that shared molecular identifiers were thrown out. MiTCR, with a Q25 quality threshold and the strictest error-elimination algorithm, was used for CDR3 identification, clonotype clustering and error correction. A nonparametric unseen species model with Euler transformation was used to estimate a lower bound on total TCR beta diversity. Using fastp at Q25 and MiXCR, TCRdb reprocessed the public reads and kept productive beta chains. Identical CDR3 proteins give one entry, which carries the most common genes and DNA. The V and J calls and clone size are TCRdb's, not the authors'. This sample gives some 1.4 million distinct CDR3 sequences in total; roughly 45% of them show up just once. The ten largest clones represent approximately 7.9% of the sample.

Sequencing was done on a sample of blood. This receptor was identified in a woman in her late teens or twenties in good health. The V gene is TRBV12-3 or TRBV12-4 and the J gene is TRBJ2-7; the D gene remains uncertain. The DNA matches TRBJ2-4 better at its end, which makes the J call doubtful. The CDR3 region has the sequence CASSPNVGNIQYF. In nucleotide form, the sequence is TGTGCCAGCAGCCCGAATGTTGGAAACATTCAGTACTTC.